The TCR beta chain under discussion was sequenced for a study of monozygotic twins with inflammatory bowel disease. PCR of TCRalpha and TCRbeta cDNA was nested, with two rounds of about 17 and 10 cycles. Following a re-call of the 5' RACE reads, TCRdb has one entry per CDR3 protein and lacks DNA. The sample data list some 400,000 distinct CDR3 sequences. With respect to this clonotype: Its antigen is still unknown.

Whole-study findings and limits: Limited power may explain why concordant and discordant twins showed no difference in repertoire similarity.

Germline V lookup: CDR1 SGHRS, CDR2 YFSETQ. This CDR3 spans 16 amino acids. The chain has TRBV5-1 and TRBJ2-6. The TCR comes from a human donor with ulcerative colitis or Crohn's disease, or a healthy co-twin of an affected twin (not recorded which). Source material: blood. The CDR3 sequence is CASSSMMGIGANVLTF.